This T cell receptor beta chain was retrieved from a study of blood T cells in healthy people across ages. This clonotype was picked up a small number of times. The CDR3 length is 13 residues. Trimming pared 4 bases from V and 6 bases from J, leaving 10 bases between. The second PCR ran about 6 to 11 cycles with a sample-barcoded 5' primer and J-beta primers. TCRdb independently ran MiXCR on the 5' RACE reads; one entry per CDR3 protein. The sample lists around 1,800,000 distinct CDR3 sequences, 35% to 50% occurring once. Sequenced sample: blood. The chain couples TRBV12-3 or TRBV12-4 to TRBJ2-1, with a tentative D call TRBD1 (5 bases). This clonotype was obtained from a human donor in good health. CDR3 sequence (DNA): TGTGCCAGCAGTTACAGGCTTACCAATGAGCAGTTCTTC. Translation: CASSYRLTNEQFF.